Listed below are T cell receptor beta chains from one sample, sequenced in a study of CD8+CD57+ T cells in acquired aplastic anemia. MiXCR, applied by TCRdb to the reads, yields one record per CDR3 protein. The sample includes 200,000 to 250,000 distinct CDR3 sequences, around half of them seen just once. The specimen was sorted CD4+, CD8+, or CD8+CD57+ T cells (not recorded which) from PBMCs. Source of these receptors: a human donor with aplastic anemia. The CDR3 runs from the conserved cysteine through the conserved F or W. D genes are given only for firm matches. Expanded clones are given a class, and other clones once, few, many or no size at all.

clone size	D gene	V gene	J gene	CDR3 DNA	CDR3 protein
.	.	TRBV4-1	TRBJ2-5	TGCGCCAGCAGCCAGGGGCCAGGGGAAGAGACCCAGTACTTC	CASSQGPGEETQYF
.	.	TRBV30	TRBJ2-5	TGTGCCTGGAGTGCAGAGACCCAGTACTTC	CAWSAETQYF
many	.	TRBV7-9	TRBJ2-1	TGTGCCAGCAGCTTAGGTGGGGACACCAATGAGCAGTTCTTC	CASSLGGDTNEQFF
.	.	TRBV7-6	TRBJ2-7	TGTGCCAGCAGCCACCAAAGCGAGCAGTACTTC	CASSHQSEQYF
.	.	TRBV7-9	TRBJ2-7	TGTGCCAGCAGCCTAGCCCGATTCAGCGAGCAGTACTTC	CASSLARFSEQYF
once	.	TRBV10-3	TRBJ2-1	TGTGCCACCGGACCACCAGTGGCGCAGTTCTTC	CATGPPVAQFF
many	.	TRBV19	TRBJ1-5	TGTGCCAGTAGTTTTTCCGGGACATTTGGCAATCAGCCCCAGCATTTT	CASSFSGTFGNQPQHF
.	TRBD2	TRBV4-2	TRBJ2-2	TGTGCCAGCAGCCAAGATGGGACTAGCGGCAACACCGGGGAGCTGTTTTTT	CASSQDGTSGNTGELFF
many	TRBD1	TRBV9	TRBJ1-2	TGTGCCAGCAGCGTAGAGGGGGCAGGGGAGGGCTATGGCTACACCTTC	CASSVEGAGEGYGYTF
.	.	TRBV20-1	TRBJ2-7	TGCAGTGCTAGAGATCACGGGACCCAAGCCTACGAGCAGTACTTC	CSARDHGTQAYEQYF
.	.	TRBV7-2	TRBJ1-6	TGTGCCTGCAGCTTAGATGGCAGGGTAAATTCACCCCTCCACTTT	CACSLDGRVNSPLHF
many	.	TRBV5-8	TRBJ1-1	TGTGCCAGCAGCTTGATAGGTCTCCAAGGGAACACTGAAGCTTTCTTT	CASSLIGLQGNTEAFF
many	.	TRBV7-9	TRBJ2-5	TGTGCCAGCAGCTTAAAGTCGGCCAGTCCAAGAGAGGCCCAGTACTTC	CASSLKSASPREAQYF
.	TRBD1	TRBV9	TRBJ1-1	TGCGCCAGCAGCCTCAACAGGGGGGCTGAAGCTTTCTTT	CASSLNRGAEAFF
.	.	TRBV9	TRBJ1-5	TGTGCCAGCAGCTTGTTTGTGGACAATCAGCCCCAGCATTTT	CASSLFVDNQPQHF
.	.	TRBV5-4	TRBJ2-3	TGTGCCAGCAGCAAGACTCGGAGCACAGATACGCAGTATTTT	CASSKTRSTDTQYF
.	.	TRBV10-3	TRBJ1-1	TGTGCCAGCAGGGCTTTGAACACTGAAGCTTTCTTT	CASRALNTEAFF
many	.	TRBV14	TRBJ1-3	TGTGCCAGCAGCTACAACCGGGCGGCTGGAAACACCATATATTTT	CASSYNRAAGNTIYF
.	.	TRBV15	TRBJ1-4	TGTGCCACCAGCAGAGGTCGGGGGGAAAAACTGTTTTTT	CATSRGRGEKLFF
.	.	TRBV7-2	TRBJ1-1	TGTGCCAGCAGCCCTTCAGGAGGCGGATGGACTGAAGCTTTCTTT	CASSPSGGGWTEAFF
many	.	TRBV29-1	TRBJ1-2	TGCAGCGTTGAAGATAGGTCAGGTTCAGGGATTGGTGGATTCAACTATGGCTACACCTTC	CSVEDRSGSGIGGFNYGYTF
.	TRBD1	TRBV9	TRBJ1-1	TGTGCCAGCAGCACAGGGGCTGAGGACACTGAAGCTTTCTTT	CASSTGAEDTEAFF
.	TRBD1	TRBV19	TRBJ2-7	TGTGCCAGTAGTATCCGGACAGGGTCCGAGCAGTACTTC	CASSIRTGSEQYF
.	.	TRBV7-8	TRBJ1-2	TGTGCCAGCAGTTACCCCCCGAGGGGGGGCTACACCTTC	CASSYPPRGGYTF
.	.	TRBV15	TRBJ2-5	TGTGCCACCAGCAGCCTAGGGGGAGGTCCTCAAGAGACCCAGTACTTC	CATSSLGGGPQETQYF
few	.	TRBV7-6	TRBJ2-3	TGTGCCAGCAGCTTGGCGGACAGTGACACAGATACGCAGTATTTT	CASSLADSDTDTQYF
.	.	TRBV15	TRBJ2-5	TGTGCCACCAGCAGAGATACAGGAATAGAGACCCAGTACTTC	CATSRDTGIETQYF
many	.	TRBV9	TRBJ2-1	TGTGCCAGCACCCTCGATGGCTCCTACAATGAGCAGTTCTTC	CASTLDGSYNEQFF
.	.	TRBV7-2	TRBJ1-2	TGTGCCAGCAGCTTGACTTTCGCCAGTGGCTACACCTTC	CASSLTFASGYTF
.	TRBD1	TRBV7-2	TRBJ2-1	TGTGCCAGCAGCTTTTCATCCTTCGGGACAGGGGTCGAGCAGTTCTTC	CASSFSSFGTGVEQFF
.	.	TRBV24-1	TRBJ2-1	TGTGCCACTCGTTCTAATGAGGACTACAATGAGCAGTTCTTC	CATRSNEDYNEQFF
few	.	TRBV4-3	TRBJ1-5	TGCGCCAGCAGCCAAGATTATATTGGCCAGCCCCAGCATTTT	CASSQDYIGQPQHF
many	.	TRBV10-3	TRBJ2-2	TGTGCCGCCGGGGGGGGACAGGGGAACACCGGGGAGCTGTTTTTT	CAAGGGQGNTGELFF
.	.	TRBV19	TRBJ1-2	TGTGCCAGTAGTCCTTCAGGGGCTAGGGATGGCTACACCTTC	CASSPSGARDGYTF
few	TRBD2	TRBV20-1	TRBJ2-3	TGCAGTGCTAGACGCATAGCGGGAGTCGGCACAGATACGCAGTATTTT	CSARRIAGVGTDTQYF
many	.	TRBV7-9	TRBJ2-7	TGTGCCAGCAGCTTAGATAGGACGTCGTTCATCTACGAGCAGTACTTC	CASSLDRTSFIYEQYF
many	.	TRBV12-3/TRBV12-4	TRBJ1-5	TGTGCCAGCAGCCAAGCCGGTAGCAATCAGCCCCAGCATTTT	CASSQAGSNQPQHF
many	TRBD2	TRBV5-6	TRBJ2-7	TGTGCCAGCAGCCACAGCGGGGGGGCCTACGAGCAGTACTTC	CASSHSGGAYEQYF
.	TRBD2	TRBV20-1	TRBJ2-7	TGCGGTGCTAGAGTGGCTAGCGGGGGGCAAGAGGCCCAGTACTTC	CGARVASGGQEAQYF
many	TRBD1	TRBV25-1	TRBJ1-6	TGTGCCAGCGGGGAGACAGGGGGTAATTCACCCCTCCACTTT	CASGETGGNSPLHF
few	.	TRBV4-1	TRBJ2-2	TGCGCCAGCAGCCAGGAGTCGACGAGGGCAGGTATCGGGGAGCTGTTTTTT	CASSQESTRAGIGELFF
.	.	TRBV5-1	TRBJ2-7	TGCGCCAGCAGCTTGGGAGTACCCGAGCAGTACTTC	CASSLGVPEQYF
.	TRBD1	TRBV3-1	TRBJ1-2	TGTGCCAGCAGCCATTTTCGAACCGGGACAGGGTTTAACTATGGCTACACCTTC	CASSHFRTGTGFNYGYTF
many	.	TRBV6-5	TRBJ2-7	TGTGCCAGCAGTTCCTCCCGAGCGTCCGGGGAGCAGTACTTC	CASSSSRASGEQYF
many	.	TRBV11-2	TRBJ1-4	TGTGCCAGCAGCCTCCAAGAAGGAAAACTGTTTTTT	CASSLQEGKLFF
.	.	TRBV5-1	TRBJ2-3	TGCGCCAGCAGCTCTGGTATAGCGGCTAGCACAGATACGCAGTATTTT	CASSSGIAASTDTQYF
few	TRBD2	TRBV7-2	TRBJ2-1	TGCGCCAGCAGCCAAGGGGTCGGGGGGGGGGTTAATGAGCAGTTCTTC	CASSQGVGGGVNEQFF
many	TRBD1	TRBV29-1	TRBJ1-2	TGCAGCGTCCCAGGGGGGGGACCCAACCCCTATGGCTACACCTTC	CSVPGGGPNPYGYTF
.	.	TRBV29-1	TRBJ2-5	TGCAGCGTCCGGACGGGGCAGGGCGGTGAGACCCAGTACTTC	CSVRTGQGGETQYF
.	TRBD1	TRBV6-2/TRBV6-3	TRBJ1-6	TGTGCCAGCAGTTACTTCCCCGGGACAGGGATTTCACCCCTCCACTTT	CASSYFPGTGISPLHF
.	.	TRBV15	TRBJ2-5	TGTGCCACCAACCAGGAAGGGGGGATAGGTGCCCAGTACTTC	CATNQEGGIGAQYF
few	.	TRBV24-1	TRBJ1-1	TGTGCCACCAGTGATTTGTTCTCTGAAGCTTTCTTT	CATSDLFSEAFF
few	.	TRBV10-3	TRBJ2-7	TGTGCCATCACGTCGGCCTACGAGCAGTACTTC	CAITSAYEQYF
many	TRBD1	TRBV6-6	TRBJ2-1	TGTGCCAGCAGTTACTCGACGGGACAGGGACCATACAATGAGCAGTTCTTC	CASSYSTGQGPYNEQFF